The T cell receptor (beta chain) under discussion was sequenced for a study of T cell repertoires in cytomegalovirus infection. The study's findings and limits: The study identified carriers of CMV plus the relevant HLA from cumulative public TCR beta family frequency.

V lost 3 bases and J lost 0; bases outside the gene matches: 15. The CDR3 is 19 amino acids. In germline, CDR1 is ENHRY, CDR2 SYGVKD. From the reads, TCRdb called clonotypes with MiXCR, one entry per CDR3 protein. The table lists 97,000 or so distinct CDR3 sequences, 16% of them singletons. By sample share, this clonotype is medium-sized. Its antigen is currently unknown. The chain recombines TRBV10-3 with TRBJ2-5; 8 nucleotides line up with TRBD2. This sequence originates from a human donor in good health (CMV status not recorded). Some clones in this sample may be carry-over from other donors' samples. Sequenced material: PBMCs. CDR3 region: CAISDPLVAGGSYQETQYF. CDR3 sequence (DNA): TGTGCCATCAGTGACCCCTTGGTGGCGGGGGGATCGTACCAAGAGACCCAGTACTTC.